The sequence of this TCR beta chain was determined in a study of blood T cells in healthy people across ages. This clonotype was recorded a few times. V lost 5 bases to trimming and J lost 2 bases, with 15 bases between them. Germline CDR1 SGHTA, CDR2 FQGTGA. This CDR3 comprises 16 residues. A second PCR, run for roughly 7 to 12 cycles, used a sample-barcoded 5' primer plus a J-beta primer mix. TCRdb used MiXCR to reprocess the 5' RACE reads, holding one entry per CDR3 protein. The repertoire holds hundreds of thousands of distinct CDR3 sequences, with 20% to 25% as singletons. This same sample was also taken into another study, of T cells of mothers and their children.

The receptor comes from a boy aged 5-17 years in good health. The sequenced sample was blood. The V gene is TRBV7-3, the J gene TRBJ2-2; tentatively, D is TRBD2 (7 bases). DNA for the CDR3: TGTGCCAGCAGCCCAGGGGAGGGGGTCAACACCGGGGAGCTGTTTTTT. The encoded protein is CASSPGEGVNTGELFF.